The clone carrying this T cell receptor beta chain appeared a single time. Its specificity is not known. The record originates from a study of shared clonotypes between healthy human individuals. Study-level background: For every donor, three CD4 naive, three CD4 memory, two CD8 naive and one CD8 memory plates were used. Study conclusions and caveats: Several donors held approximately 4.5% of naive CD4 clonotypes in common.

CDR1 SGHAT and CDR2 FQNNGV come from the germline V gene. The CDR3 contains 15 residues. V was pared by 0 bases and J by 6 bases, with 7 bases of the junction left unmatched. The protocol was immunoSEQ multiplex PCR, while the TCRdb copy is restricted to in-frame clones and leaves out a portion. The sample contains 850,000 to 1,200,000 clones, approximately 76% of which appear only once. This clonotype originated in a man aged 18 to 29 in good health. Sequenced input: memory CD4+ T cells sorted from blood. Subset here: CD45RA-negative fraction. The chain uses TRBV11-2 and TRBJ1-2; the match to TRBD1 covers 7 bases. The CDR3 region is CASSLDRDSVNGYTF. The CDR3, as DNA: TGTGCCAGCAGCTTAGATCGGGACAGTGTGAATGGCTACACCTTC.